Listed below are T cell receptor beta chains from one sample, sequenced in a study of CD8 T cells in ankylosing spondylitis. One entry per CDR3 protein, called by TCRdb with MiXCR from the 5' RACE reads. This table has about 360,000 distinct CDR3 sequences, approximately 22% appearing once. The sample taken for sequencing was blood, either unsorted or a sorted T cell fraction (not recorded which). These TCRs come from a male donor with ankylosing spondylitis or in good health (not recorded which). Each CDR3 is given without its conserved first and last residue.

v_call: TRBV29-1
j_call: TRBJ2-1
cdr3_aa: SVRGAYNEQF

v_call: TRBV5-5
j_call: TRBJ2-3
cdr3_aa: ASTQGVTSTDTQY

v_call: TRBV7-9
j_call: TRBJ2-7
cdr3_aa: ASSPPGSHYEQY

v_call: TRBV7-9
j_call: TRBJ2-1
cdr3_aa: ASSLTSSYNEQF

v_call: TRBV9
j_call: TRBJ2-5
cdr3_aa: ASSVGGALETQY

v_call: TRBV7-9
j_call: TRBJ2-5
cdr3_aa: ASSLIDRDGEETQY

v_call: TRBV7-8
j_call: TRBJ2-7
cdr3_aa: ASSPMLTGQGNYEQY

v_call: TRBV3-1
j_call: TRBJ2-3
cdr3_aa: ASSQDGERAEADTQY

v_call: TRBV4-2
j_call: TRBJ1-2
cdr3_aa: ASSQVSGDVGGYT

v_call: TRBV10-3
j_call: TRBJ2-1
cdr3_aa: AISDSGGAHNEQF

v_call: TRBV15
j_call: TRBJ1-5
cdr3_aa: ATSSPGTASNQPQH

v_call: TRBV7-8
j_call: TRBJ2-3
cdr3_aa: ASSLDAGETDTQY

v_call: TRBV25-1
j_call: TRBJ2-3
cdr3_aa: ASSEFGEHQNTDTQY

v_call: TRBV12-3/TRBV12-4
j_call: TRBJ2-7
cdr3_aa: ASTLGGHYEQY

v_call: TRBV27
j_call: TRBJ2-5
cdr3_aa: ASSSSGTGAEETQY

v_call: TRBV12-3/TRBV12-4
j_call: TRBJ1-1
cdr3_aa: ASLYPMGTEAF

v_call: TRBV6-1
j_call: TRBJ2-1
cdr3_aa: ASRTSVAYNEQF

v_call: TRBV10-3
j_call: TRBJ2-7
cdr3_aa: AISGQTSGETYSYEQY

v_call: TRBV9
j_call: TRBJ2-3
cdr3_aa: ASSVGSGTSTDTQY

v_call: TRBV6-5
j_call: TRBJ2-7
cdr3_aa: ASSYSIPGTEQY

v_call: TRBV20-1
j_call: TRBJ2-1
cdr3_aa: CARVLDRGPLYNEQF

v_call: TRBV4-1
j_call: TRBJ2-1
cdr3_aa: ASSQVEGALYNEQF

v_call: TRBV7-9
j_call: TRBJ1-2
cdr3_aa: ASSSLGQRGHYGYT

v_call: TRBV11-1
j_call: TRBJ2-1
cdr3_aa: ASSTTRRGRPGLATNEQF

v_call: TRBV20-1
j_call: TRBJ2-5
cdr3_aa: SAHPQSGGFQETQY

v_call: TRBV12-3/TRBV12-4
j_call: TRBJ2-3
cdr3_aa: ASSDRVNTDTQY